The 28 T cell receptor beta chains below come from one sample, sequenced in a study of blood T cell repertoires in COVID-19. Produced via immunoSEQ multiplex PCR; TCRdb's table is partial and in-frame only. The sample holds more than 50,000 clones, over 75% seen once. The sequenced material came from peripheral blood. These TCRs come from a human donor with active COVID-19. The donor label of this sample is uncertain.

The sample holds one count of this clone. The chain links TRBV15 to TRBJ2-1, with 7 positions matching TRBD1. Per germline, CDR1 LNHNV and CDR2 YYDKDF (reference sequence). Trimming took 0 bases from V and 8 from J; bases not matched to a gene: 10. This CDR3 region has 16 residues. CDR3 DNA: TGTGCCACCAGCAGAGATCTTCCGGGACAGAGTTATGAGCAGTTCTTC. Translation gives CATSRDLPGQSYEQFF.

This clone is medium-sized (0.01 to 0.1%) within its sample. The genes are TRBV27 and TRBJ1-6; no clear D gene. The CDR3 totals 16 residues. The ends were cut back, 5 bases at V and 0 bases at J, with 11 bases in the middle. Germline V gene lookup returns CDR1 MNHEY and CDR2 SMNVEV (reference sequence). In DNA, the CDR3 is TGTGCCAGCAGTCGGGAGGGCCGCTCCTATAATTCACCCCTCCACTTT. Translating it yields CASSREGRSYNSPLHF.

V gene TRBV5-6 combines with J gene TRBJ2-5; TRBD2 aligns across 8 bases. The CDR3 extends over 17 amino acids. CDR1 and CDR2 (germline): SGHDT, YYEEEE. V was pared by 0 bases and J by 4 bases, with 11 bases of the junction left unmatched. DNA of the CDR3: TGTGCCAGCAGCTTGGAGGTCCGACTAGCGTTCGGAGAGACCCAGTACTTC. It codes for CASSLEVRLAFGETQYF. The full variable domain, its missing parts supplied by reference TRBV5-6 and TRBJ2-5, is DAGVTQSPTHLIKTRGQQVTLRCSPKSGHDTVSWYQQALGQGPQFIFQYYEEEERQRGNFPDRFSGHQFPNYSSELNVNALLLGDSALYLCASSLEVRLAFGETQYFGPGTRLLVL.

The chain carries TRBV2 and TRBJ1-2; 8 bases are a match to TRBD1. J lost 7 bases, V lost 5 bases, and 6 bases had no gene match. The germline V gene encodes CDR1 SNHLY and CDR2 FYNNEI. The length of the CDR3 is 13 residues. The DNA of the CDR3 is TGTGCCAGCAGTCTTCAGGGGGCTAGTGGCTACACCTTC. Its translation is CASSLQGASGYTF.

This chain uses TRBV4-1 with TRBJ1-4; 8 bases align to TRBD1. Trimming cost V 0 bases and J 5 bases; bases outside gene matches: 8. The length of the CDR3 is 17 residues. CDR1 and CDR2 from the germline V gene are MGHRA and YSYEKL. As DNA, the CDR3 is TGCGCCAGCAGCCAAGATGACTGGAGGACAGGGAATGAAAAACTGTTTTTT. Amino acid sequence: CASSQDDWRTGNEKLFF.

This clone was observed once. This rearrangement joins TRBV18 to TRBJ1-6; unclear D gene. CDR3 length: 14 residues. The germline gives CDR1 KGHSH, CDR2 LQKENI. The V end was cut by 3 bases, the J end by 12 bases, with 15 bases between. The CDR3 DNA reads as TGTGCCAGCTCACCGTCTTCGGGGTTCCGACCCCTCCACTTT. Translated, it gives CASSPSSGFRPLHF.

This clone was counted once. The chain uses TRBV9 and TRBJ1-2; D not certain. Germline CDR1 reads SGDLS; CDR2 reads YYNGEE. V lost 3 bases and J lost 6, with 6 bases in between. The CDR3 has 11 residues. CDR3 sequence (DNA): TGTGCCAGCAGCGGTTATGATGGCTACACCTTC. This translates into CASSGYDGYTF.

The chain joins TRBV6-5 to TRBJ2-3; a possible D gene is TRBD2 (6 bases). The germline V gene encodes CDR1 MNHEY and CDR2 SVGAGI. V was pared by 2 bases and J by 11 bases, with 11 bases between. The CDR3 has 12 amino acids. CDR3 region: CASSYMGGGQYF. The DNA of the CDR3 is TGTGCCAGCAGTTACATGGGGGGTGGGCAGTATTTT.

This clone is a singleton in its sample. J is TRBJ1-1 and V is TRBV9; D call uncertain. Trimming pared 0 bases from V and 8 bases from J, leaving 11 bases between. Germline CDR1 reads SGDLS; CDR2 reads YYNGEE. The CDR3 contains 13 residues. The CDR3 sequence is CASSVDYAGEAFF. CDR3 coding DNA: TGTGCCAGCAGCGTAGATTACGCAGGAGAAGCTTTCTTT.

The chain employs TRBV5-1 and TRBJ2-1; 8 positions agree with TRBD2. Losses at the gene ends were 1 base for V and 4 bases for J; bases not matched to a gene: 4. CDR1 SGHRS and CDR2 YFSETQ come from the germline V gene. The CDR3 contains 15 residues. Written as DNA, the CDR3 is TGCGCCAGCAGCTTGCTTTCGGGAGGGTACAATGAGCAGTTCTTC. As protein: CASSLLSGGYNEQFF.

The V gene is TRBV9, the J gene TRBJ2-3; maybe TRBD1 (6 bases). V was clipped by 3 bases and J by 2 bases, with 10 bases between them. This CDR3 comprises 14 residues. The germline CDR1 and CDR2 sequences are SGDLS and YYNGEE. CDR3 nucleotide sequence: TGTGCCAGCAGCGCCAGGGGCTTCACAGATACGCAGTATTTT. As protein: CASSARGFTDTQYF.

This clone showed up just once. This chain joins TRBV7-2 and TRBJ2-2; 10 nucleotides align to TRBD2. Germline V gene sequence: CDR1 SGHTA, CDR2 FQGNSA. The CDR3 is 18 residues long. V trimming: 0 bases; J trimming: 5 bases; junction bases outside the gene matches: 9. CDR3 bases: TGTGCCAGCAGCTTAGCCCTAGCGGGAGCCCTGGGGACCGGGGAGCTGTTTTTT. Translating gives CASSLALAGALGTGELFF.

J is TRBJ2-3 and V is TRBV27, with 8 bases lining up with TRBD2. From germline, CDR1 is MNHEY and CDR2 SMNVEV (reference sequence). This CDR3 is built from 12 residues. Losses at the gene ends were 2 bases for V and 10 bases for J; bases not matched to a gene: 2. This CDR3 reads CASSLLSGAQYF. CDR3 in DNA: TGTGCCAGCAGTTTACTTAGCGGGGCGCAGTATTTT.

This chain joins TRBV18 and TRBJ1-5, with 10 positions matching TRBD1. Germline V gene sequence: CDR1 KGHSH, CDR2 LQKENI. The CDR3 spans 13 residues. V gave up 6 bases and J gave up 6 bases; unmatched junction bases: 2. CDR3 sequence reads: CASSRDRGQPQHF. In DNA form, the CDR3 reads TGTGCCAGCTCTCGGGACAGGGGTCAGCCCCAGCATTTT.

This clone was seen a few times. The chain joins TRBV3-1 (or the pseudogene TRBV3-2) to TRBJ1-1, with a tentative D call TRBD1 (5 bases). CDR3 length: 15 residues. Between the trimmed V and J ends, which lost 4 bases and 5 bases, there was a span of 17 bases. Germline V gene lookup returns CDR1 LGHDT and CDR2 YNNKEL (reference sequence). CDR3 in amino acids: CASSPSSDGGTEAFF. In nucleotides, the CDR3 is TGTGCCAGCAGCCCATCGTCGGACGGGGGTACTGAAGCTTTCTTT.

A single count supports this clone. This sequence joins TRBV4-1 and TRBJ2-7; D might be TRBD1 (6 bases). V was cut by 1 base and J by 3 bases, with 16 bases left in between. The CDR3 sequence is 16 residues long. The V gene's germline CDR1 is MGHRA and CDR2 YSYEKL. The CDR3 protein is CASSQGPRGLGYEQYV. The CDR3 bases are TGCGCCAGCAGCCAAGGACCCAGGGGATTAGGCTACGAGCAGTACGTC.

The chain has TRBV28 and TRBJ2-1, with 9 bases fitting TRBD2. CDR3 length: 14 residues. Germline values: CDR1 MDHEN, CDR2 SYDVKM. V lost 6 bases and J lost 6; bases outside the gene matches: 6. In nucleotides, the CDR3 is TGTGCCAGCAGCCTTGTGCGGGAGGGCAATGAGCAGTTCTTC. As protein: CASSLVREGNEQFF.

This clone has a handful of counts. The genes are TRBV28 and TRBJ1-1; D may be TRBD1 (5 bases). Germline CDR1 is MDHEN and CDR2 is SYDVKM. Deletions cut 6 bases from V and 0 bases from J, with 11 bases between. The CDR3 is 14 residues long. The CDR3, as DNA: TGTGCCAGCAGCAACGCGGGGGTGAACACTGAAGCTTTCTTT. It specifies CASSNAGVNTEAFF.

DNA of the CDR3: TGTGCCAGCGTCCTCTCTGGGGCCAACGTCCTGACTTTC. The encoded protein is CASVLSGANVLTF. The chain recombines TRBV12-3 or TRBV12-4 with TRBJ2-6; D remains unclear. This CDR3 is 13 amino acids long. The V gene lost 8 bases and the J gene lost 0 bases, with 5 bases spanning the gap.

This sequence joins TRBV29-1 and TRBJ2-7, with 8 bases identical to TRBD2. This CDR3 comprises 11 residues. The ends lost 7 bases at V and 2 bases at J; junction bases unmatched: 1. The germline V gene has CDR1 SQVTM and CDR2 ANQGSEA. CDR3 DNA sequence: TGCAGCGGGGGACTAGCCTACGAGCAGTACTTC. Its protein product is CSGGLAYEQYF.

This chain joins TRBV3-1 (or the pseudogene TRBV3-2) and TRBJ2-3; 12 nucleotides agree with TRBD2. The germline gives CDR1 LGHDT, CDR2 YNNKEL (reference sequence). After removal of 2 bases from V and 4 bases from J, the junction contained 10 bases not matched to a gene. The CDR3 sequence is 18 residues long. CDR3 region: CASSQPDGASGRADTQYF. CDR3 nucleotide sequence: TGTGCCAGCAGCCAACCAGATGGGGCTAGCGGGAGGGCAGATACGCAGTATTTT.

The count of this clone is one. The CDR3 here is CASSLAGAAPNEQFF. The DNA for the CDR3 is TGTGCCAGCAGCCTAGCGGGAGCTGCCCCCAATGAGCAGTTCTTC. The chain recombines TRBV11-2 with TRBJ2-1; TRBD2 aligns across 10 bases. The V and J ends lost 5 bases and 6 bases, in that order; junction bases with no gene match: 7. The CDR3 has 15 residues. Germline V gene lookup returns CDR1 SGHAT and CDR2 FQNNGV. The variable domain in full, completed from reference TRBV11-2 and TRBJ2-1, reads EAGVAQSPRYKIIEKRQSVAFWCNPISGHATLYWYQQILGQGPKLLIQFQNNGVVDDSQLPKDRFSAERLKGVDSTLKIQPAKLEDSAVYLCASSLAGAAPNEQFFGPGTRLTVL.

The J gene is TRBJ1-2, the V gene TRBV15; D is possibly TRBD1 (5 bases). CDR3 length equals 14 residues. Germline-derived CDR1 and CDR2 are LNHNV and YYDKDF (reference sequence). Between the trimmed V and J ends, which lost 5 bases and 2 bases, there was a span of 12 bases. The CDR3 sequence is CATSPWTKNYGYTF. The CDR3 DNA reads as TGTGCCACCAGCCCCTGGACAAAGAACTATGGCTACACCTTC.

The count of this clone is one. The genes are TRBV10-1 and TRBJ2-1, with 10 bases aligning to TRBD2. Trimming at V came to 1 base and at J to 3 bases, leaving 3 bases not matched to a gene. This CDR3 spans 16 amino acids. Germline-derived CDR1 and CDR2 are WNHNN and SYGVQD (reference sequence). CDR3 sequence: CASSELGTSVYNEQFF. The CDR3 coding sequence is TGCGCCAGCAGTGAGTTAGGGACTAGCGTCTACAATGAGCAGTTCTTC.

CDR3 region: CASRDNSYEQYF. The DNA for the CDR3 is TGTGCCAGCCGGGACAACTCCTACGAGCAGTACTTC. The chain employs TRBV19 and TRBJ2-7; D is perhaps TRBD1 (6 bases). Trimming pared 9 bases from V and 0 bases from J, leaving 9 bases between. CDR3 size: 12 residues. CDR1 is LNHDA and CDR2 is SQIVND in the germline V gene (reference sequence).

This CDR3 reads CASSPGHRIDYEQYF. The CDR3 region has the DNA TGTGCCAGCTCCCCCGGTCACAGGATCGACTACGAGCAGTACTTC. The chain has TRBV18 and TRBJ2-7; tentatively, D is TRBD1 (5 bases). V shed 6 bases and J shed 3 bases, with 18 bases lying between them. The CDR3 sequence is 15 residues long. Per germline, CDR1 KGHSH and CDR2 LQKENI.

This rearrangement joins TRBV7-9 to TRBJ2-7, with 9 bases fitting TRBD1. V shed 5 bases and J 2 bases; nucleotides not matched to a gene: 4. The CDR3 contains 14 residues. Germline loops: CDR1 SEHNR, CDR2 FQNEAQ (reference sequence). CDR3 sequence (DNA): TGTGCCAGCAGCAACGGACAGGGGCCCTACGAGCAGTACTTC. It codes for CASSNGQGPYEQYF.

V and J are TRBV4-2 and TRBJ2-1, with TRBD2 matching 8 bases. The CDR3 covers 14 residues. With 0 bases clipped from V and 9 bases from J, the junction kept 4 bases outside the gene matches. In germline, CDR1 is LGHNA, CDR2 YNFKEQ. CDR3 region: CASSQDRREAEQFF. CDR3 sequence (DNA): TGTGCCAGCAGCCAAGACCGGCGGGAGGCTGAGCAGTTCTTC.